This entry is about one TCR beta chain. Its antigen is unknown. Base qualities are not recorded, but no much larger clone differs from it by a single base. At one collaborating source in Seattle, patients were enrolled during active infection and were followed longitudinally through the course of disease. Each collaborating institution followed its own protocols to collect whole blood in K2EDTA tubes. For TCRbeta analysis, collaborators shipped samples in one of three forms: frozen whole blood, isolated PBMCs, or DNA extracted from either of those sample types. TCRbeta CDR3 regions were amplified from genomic DNA using the immunoSEQ Assay, a bias-controlled multiplex PCR. For the original study's pipeline: The number of nucleated cells in each sample was estimated from the amplification of reference gene primers within the assay. To quantify the absolute abundance of each unique TCRbeta CDR3 rearrangement, sequence reads were collapsed and filtered. For each sample, productive Simpson clonality was calculated by taking the square root of Simpson's diversity index across productive rearrangements. The source is immuneACCESS, and TCRdb retained only in-frame sequences with V and J called. Part of the clones is not carried over; for the studies checked, unresolved V genes explain less than half of this, and the remainder is unexplained. That table supplies the V and J calls and clone size; D and trimming were determined from the DNA. The table for this sample lists around 220,000 clones; more than 75% of them were counted only once. Clones ranked in the top ten supply approximately 7.6% of the sample.

The CDR3 covers 15 residues, taking in both the cysteine and the phenylalanine. Just CDR3 DNA is preserved here, 45 bases in frame from base 1. Germline trimming amounts to 5 bases on V and 4 bases on J, with 8 as the count of junction bases outside the gene matches. As encoded in the germline V gene, CDR1 is SGHTA while CDR2 is FQGNSA. These data belong to a study of blood T cell repertoires in COVID-19 (dated by TCRdb to 2018 to 2021). In the study overall: Samples covering the acute and convalescent phases of COVID-19 were provided by collaborators in the United States, Italy and Spain. The prospective study material was composed of cDNA or gDNA derived from T cells, B-cell-depleted T cells, or PBMCs. Subjects who had been exposed to COVID-19, were actively infected with it, or had recovered from it provided the deeply sampled blood TCRbeta repertoires that made up the dataset. A freely available public database, intended as a resource for researchers studying the immune response to SARS-CoV-2, is where the repertoires were released. The samples were drawn from the first 160 participants of the ongoing ImmuneRACE study and from 1,254 subjects provided by 6 global collaborators. Sample metadata almost always included a de-identified subject ID, COVID-19 status, age in years and sex. Where available, HLA class I and class II types were taken from metadata supplied by the sample provider and were not determined by assay-based typing.

The research as a whole found: How much clinical and demographic metadata was included differed by source and by participant, and the metadata was provided uncurated.

Sequenced sample: peripheral blood. The sequence links TRBV7-2 to TRBJ2-7, and TRBD1 aligns with 10 junction nucleotides. This TCR came from an elderly woman with COVID-19, enrolled during active disease. The CDR3 protein: CASSISTGGVYEQYF. The sequence in DNA is TGTGCCAGCAGCATCTCGACAGGGGGCGTTTACGAGCAGTACTTC.